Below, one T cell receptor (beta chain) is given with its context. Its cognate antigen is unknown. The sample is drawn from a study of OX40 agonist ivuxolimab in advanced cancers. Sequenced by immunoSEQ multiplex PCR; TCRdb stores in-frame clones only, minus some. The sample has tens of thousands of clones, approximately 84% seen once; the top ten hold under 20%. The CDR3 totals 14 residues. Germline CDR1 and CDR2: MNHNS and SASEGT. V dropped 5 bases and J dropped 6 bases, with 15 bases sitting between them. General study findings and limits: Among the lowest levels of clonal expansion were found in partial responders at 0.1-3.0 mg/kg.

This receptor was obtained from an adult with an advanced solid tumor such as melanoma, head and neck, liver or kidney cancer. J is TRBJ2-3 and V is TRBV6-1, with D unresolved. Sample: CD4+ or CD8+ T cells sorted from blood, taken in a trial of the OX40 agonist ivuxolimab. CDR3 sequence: CASSTTLNSDTQYF. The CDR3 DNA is TGTGCCAGCAGTACTACCTTAAATTCGGATACGCAGTATTTT.